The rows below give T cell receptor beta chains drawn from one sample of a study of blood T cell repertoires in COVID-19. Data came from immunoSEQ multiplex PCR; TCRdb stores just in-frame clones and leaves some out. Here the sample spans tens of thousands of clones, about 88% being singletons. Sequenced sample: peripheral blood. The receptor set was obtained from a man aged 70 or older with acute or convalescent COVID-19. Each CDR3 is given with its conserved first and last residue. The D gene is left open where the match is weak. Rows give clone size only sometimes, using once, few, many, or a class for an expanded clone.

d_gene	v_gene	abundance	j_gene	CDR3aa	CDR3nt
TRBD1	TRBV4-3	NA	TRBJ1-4	CASSRTGTGLEKLFF	TGCGCCAGCAGTCGAACCGGGACAGGACTTGAAAAACTGTTTTTT
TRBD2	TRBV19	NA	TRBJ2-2	CASSMLLTSGGSGELFF	TGTGCCAGTAGTATGCTGCTTACTAGCGGGGGTTCCGGGGAGCTGTTTTTT
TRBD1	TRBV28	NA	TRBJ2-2	CASSRGGAPNTGELFF	TGTGCCAGCAGCAGAGGGGGCGCCCCGAACACCGGGGAGCTGTTTTTT
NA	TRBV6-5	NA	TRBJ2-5	CASSLLALQETQYF	TGTGCCAGCAGTTTACTAGCACTCCAAGAGACCCAGTACTTC
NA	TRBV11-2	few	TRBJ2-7	CASSLGRHQYALEYF	TGTGCCAGCAGCTTAGGTAGACACCAATACGCTCTGGAGTACTTC
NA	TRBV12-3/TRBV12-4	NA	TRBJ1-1	CASSWRRNTEAFF	TGTGCCAGCAGTTGGAGACGGAACACTGAAGCTTTCTTT
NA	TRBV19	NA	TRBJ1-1	CASSMPVSEAFF	TGTGCCAGTAGTATGCCAGTCTCTGAAGCTTTCTTT
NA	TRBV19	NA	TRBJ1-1	CASSPEAYYTEAFF	TGTGCCAGTAGTCCGGAGGCCTATTATACTGAAGCTTTCTTT
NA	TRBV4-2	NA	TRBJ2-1	CASSQDQGSNEQFF	TGTGCCAGCAGCCAAGATCAGGGGAGCAATGAGCAGTTCTTC
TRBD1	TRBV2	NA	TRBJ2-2	CASRGTAFITGELFF	TGTGCCAGCAGGGGGACAGCGTTTATCACCGGGGAGCTGTTTTTT
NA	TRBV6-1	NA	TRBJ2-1	CASSEAFGSSYNEQFF	TGTGCCAGCAGTGAAGCGTTCGGGAGCTCCTACAATGAGCAGTTCTTC
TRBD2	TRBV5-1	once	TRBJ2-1	CASSRGVGKSYNEQFF	TGCGCCAGCAGCCGGGGGGTCGGGAAGTCCTACAATGAGCAGTTCTTC
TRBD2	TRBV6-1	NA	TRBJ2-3	CASSERASGGADTQYF	TGTGCCAGCAGTGAACGGGCTAGCGGGGGGGCAGATACGCAGTATTTT
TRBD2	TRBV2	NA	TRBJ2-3	CASTSGGSSTDTQYF	TGTGCCAGCACTAGCGGGGGGTCTAGCACAGATACGCAGTATTTT
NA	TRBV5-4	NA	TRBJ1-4	CASSLAGRGRNEKLFF	TGTGCCAGCAGCTTGGCCGGGAGAGGGAGAAATGAAAAACTGTTTTTT
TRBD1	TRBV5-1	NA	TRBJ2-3	CASSLGDRERDTQYF	TGCGCCAGCAGCTTGGGGGACAGGGAGAGGGATACGCAGTATTTT
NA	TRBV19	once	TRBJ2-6	CASSIIRGSGANVLTF	TGTGCCAGTAGTATAATTAGAGGGTCTGGGGCCAACGTCCTGACTTTC